The 9 T cell receptor beta chains in this list originate from one sample, sequenced in a study of T-cell memory formation after mild COVID-19. Via MiXCR, TCRdb re-called the 5' RACE reads, giving one row per CDR3 protein. This sample has 150,000 to 200,000 distinct CDR3 sequences; around 20% occur once, and the top ten carry approximately 4%. Sequenced: PBMCs or a T cell subset sorted from them (not recorded which). These receptors were obtained from a man aged 18 to 30 who had mild COVID-19 (a few samples of this study predate the infection). Cell type and time point are not known.

The chain employs TRBV5-1 and TRBJ2-1, with TRBD1 identical over 7 bases. There are 14 residues in the CDR3. The V gene end was trimmed by 1 base and the J gene end by 5 bases; junction bases not matched to a gene: 3. Germline V CDR1 and CDR2: SGHRS, YFSETQ. CDR3 nucleotide sequence: TGCGCCAGCAGCTTGCAACAGGGGAACAATGAGCAGTTCTTC. It encodes CASSLQQGNNEQFF.

This clonotype was counted between two and nine times. This chain links TRBV5-5 with TRBJ1-1; D is possibly TRBD1 (5 bases). CDR3 length equals 16 residues. Germline lookup yields CDR1 SGHKS and CDR2 YYEKEE (reference sequence). The V end lost 4 bases, the J end lost 4 bases, and 20 bases lay between the germline ends. CDR3 protein: CASSPDVGGWITEAFF. CDR3 DNA: TGTGCCAGCAGCCCGGACGTGGGGGGGTGGATCACTGAAGCTTTCTTT.

The CDR3 sequence: CASSIKTGLGYTF. The CDR3 region has the DNA TGTGCCAGCAGCATCAAAACAGGGCTAGGCTACACCTTC. The rearrangement joins TRBV27 to TRBJ1-2; the D gene is possibly TRBD1 (6 bases). This CDR3 comprises 13 residues. Germline V gene data show CDR1 as MNHEY and CDR2 as SMNVEV (reference sequence). Trimming shortened V by 6 bases and J by 8 bases, and 16 bases separated the two germline ends.

In this sample, this clonotype turned up a few times. This chain links TRBV6-5 with TRBJ1-6; 7 bases agree with TRBD1. The CDR3 sequence is 15 residues long. After removal of 5 bases from V and 6 bases from J, the junction contained 7 bases not matched to a gene. From germline, CDR1 is MNHEY and CDR2 SVGAGI. CDR3 residues: CASSRTGTANSPLHF. CDR3 nucleotide sequence: TGTGCCAGCAGTCGTACCGGGACAGCTAATTCACCCCTCCACTTT.

This clonotype was observed many times. The rearrangement links TRBV12-3 or TRBV12-4 to TRBJ1-2; 9 bases agree with TRBD1. The V and J ends lost 3 bases and 6 bases, in that order; junction bases with no gene match: 2. This CDR3 spans 13 amino acids. CDR3 in DNA: TGTGCCAGCAGTTTGACAGGGGGACATGGCTACACCTTC. This gives the protein CASSLTGGHGYTF.

This clonotype was seen more than once but under ten times. CDR3: CASSLVGTWKEKLFF. Here the CDR3 DNA reads TGTGCCAGCAGCTTAGTGGGGACCTGGAAAGAAAAACTGTTTTTT. The V call is TRBV7-2, the J call TRBJ1-4; D perhaps matches TRBD1 (5 bases). Trimming stripped 1 base from V and 8 bases from J, with 14 bases between. The CDR3 spans 15 residues. Germline CDR1 reads SGHTA; CDR2 reads FQGNSA.

The chain carries TRBV7-2 and TRBJ2-7, with D perhaps being TRBD1 or TRBD2 (6 bases each). Between the trimmed V and J ends, which lost 8 bases and 5 bases, there was a span of 16 bases. The CDR3 sequence is 13 residues long. In germline, CDR1 is SGHTA, CDR2 FQGNSA. CDR3 sequence (DNA): TGTGCCAGCCTAAAGGGGGGATTTGACGAGCAGTACTTC. Translation: CASLKGGFDEQYF.

This clonotype was recorded many times. This rearrangement joins TRBV12-3 or TRBV12-4 to TRBJ1-2, with D possibly being TRBD1 (5 bases). The CDR3 totals 13 residues. V lost 6 bases and J lost 8, with 16 bases in between. Written as DNA, the CDR3 is TGTGCCAGCAGCTATACCTCAGGGATGGGCTACACCTTC. Translating gives CASSYTSGMGYTF.

This clonotype has a handful of counts. The chain uses TRBV12-3 or TRBV12-4 and TRBJ2-1; no firm D call. This CDR3 contains 13 residues. The V gene lost 7 bases and the J gene lost 15 bases, with 22 bases spanning the gap. The CDR3 is CASTPGDSLGPFF. In DNA form, the CDR3 reads TGTGCCAGCACCCCTGGGGATTCCCTAGGTCCGTTCTTC.